A single sample gave rise to the 15 T cell receptor beta chains below, sequenced in a study of cytomegalovirus exposure and HLA in healthy donors. The PCR made use of 60 Vbeta and 13 Jbeta primers. Profiled with immunoSEQ multiplex PCR; TCRdb holds only in-frame clones, not every one. This table holds 150,000 to 200,000 clones, around 75% found once. Material for sequencing was PBMCs. These receptors were obtained from a man aged 18 to 30 in good health and CMV-seropositive.

This clone showed up just a few times. The chain couples TRBV6-1 to TRBJ1-5, with TRBD1 as a possible D gene (5 bases). Germline CDR1 reads MNHNS; CDR2 reads SASEGT. V was clipped by 7 bases and J by 4 bases, with 14 bases between them. The CDR3 spans 14 residues. The CDR3 reads CASTLGQLNQPQHF. CDR3 nucleotide sequence: TGTGCCAGCACCCTGGGGCAGCTAAATCAGCCCCAGCATTTT.

The chain joins TRBV9 to TRBJ2-3, with 9 bases identical to TRBD2. CDR3 length: 15 amino acids. Germline CDR1 and CDR2: SGDLS and YYNGEE. J gave up 4 bases and V 3 bases, and 6 bases lay outside the gene matches. The CDR3 sequence: CASSGSGRVPDTQYF. CDR3 nucleotide sequence: TGTGCCAGCAGCGGTAGCGGGAGAGTCCCAGATACGCAGTATTTT.

This sequence joins TRBV11-2 and TRBJ2-2; D might be TRBD1 (6 bases). Germline loops: CDR1 SGHAT, CDR2 FQNNGV. The CDR3 is 13 amino acids. V shed 6 bases and J shed 6 bases, with 11 bases lying between them. This CDR3 is CASRQGGAGELFF. In DNA form, the CDR3 reads TGTGCCAGCAGACAGGGTGGGGCCGGGGAGCTGTTTTTT.

This clone was detected only a few times. This rearrangement joins TRBV5-6 to TRBJ2-3, with no clear D. This CDR3 region has 11 residues. Trimming left V 4 bases short and J 5 bases short, with 5 bases between. CDR1 SGHDT and CDR2 YYEEEE come from the germline V gene. CDR3 amino acids: CASSHRDTQYF. CDR3 DNA: TGTGCCAGCAGCCACAGAGATACGCAGTATTTT.

The CDR3 here is CASRVRLAGVNEQFF. The CDR3 nucleotides read TGTGCCAGCAGGGTTAGACTAGCGGGAGTGAATGAGCAGTTCTTC. This chain connects TRBV27 to TRBJ2-1; 12 nucleotides line up with TRBD2. The trim removed 6 bases at V and 7 bases at J, leaving 7 bases unmatched. Germline V gene lookup returns CDR1 MNHEY and CDR2 SMNVEV (reference sequence). The CDR3 contains 15 residues.

The chain links TRBV27 to TRBJ2-2; the match to TRBD2 covers 11 bases. The CDR3 is 16 amino acids. Germline-derived CDR1 and CDR2 are MNHEY and SMNVEV (reference sequence). V shed 2 bases and J 1 base; nucleotides not matched to a gene: 0. The CDR3, as DNA: TGTGCCAGCAGTTTACTAGCGGGAGGGAACACCGGGGAGCTGTTTTTT. It encodes CASSLLAGGNTGELFF.

The chain has TRBV28 and TRBJ2-7; D is possibly TRBD2 (6 bases). Trimming took off 6 bases at V and 6 bases at J, with 18 bases between the two ends. The CDR3 extends over 14 amino acids. Germline-derived CDR1 and CDR2 are MDHEN and SYDVKM. The DNA for the CDR3 is TGTGCCAGCAGGGGGACTGGGGGGAGTCGCGAGCAGTACTTC. Translated, it gives CASRGTGGSREQYF.

The CDR3 sequence: CASSMGKWDRRKSNQPQHF. The CDR3 coding sequence is TGTGCCAGTAGTATGGGCAAGTGGGACAGGAGAAAGAGCAATCAGCCCCAGCATTTT. The chain links TRBV19 to TRBJ1-5; 8 bases line up with TRBD1. Germline V gene data show CDR1 as LNHDA and CDR2 as SQIVND (reference sequence). J gave up 1 base and V 3 bases, and 14 bases lay outside the gene matches. The CDR3 consists of 19 residues. The complete variable domain, with remaining parts taken from reference TRBV19 and TRBJ1-5, reads DGGITQSPKYLFRKEGQNVTLSCEQNLNHDAMYWYRQDPGQGLRLIYYSQIVNDFQKGDIAEGYSVSREKKESFPLTVTSAQKNPTAFYLCASSMGKWDRRKSNQPQHFGDGTRLSIL.

The chain uses TRBV2 and TRBJ2-3, with D hard to call. V was trimmed by 4 bases and J by 2 bases, leaving 7 bases between them. Germline values: CDR1 SNHLY, CDR2 FYNNEI. The CDR3 is made up of 13 amino acids. This CDR3 reads CASSVYNTDTQYF. CDR3 in DNA: TGTGCCAGCAGTGTTTACAACACAGATACGCAGTATTTT.

The genes are TRBV28 and TRBJ1-1; D unresolved. The CDR3 contains 13 residues. V was pared by 7 bases and J by 8 bases, with 17 bases between. CDR1 is MDHEN, CDR2 SYDVKM, per germline. As DNA, the CDR3 is TGTGCCAGCACATCTCCCTCGGCGGCCGAAGCTTTCTTT. The encoded protein is CASTSPSAAEAFF.

The chain is built from TRBV18 and TRBJ1-1; D perhaps matches TRBD1 (6 bases). V was cut by 6 bases and J by 3 bases, with 17 bases left in between. This CDR3 has 15 amino acids. Germline CDR1 reads KGHSH; CDR2 reads LQKENI. This CDR3 reads CASSQGTVGDTEAFF. The CDR3 DNA follows: TGTGCCAGCTCTCAGGGGACGGTCGGAGACACTGAAGCTTTCTTT.

J is TRBJ1-5 and V is TRBV14; possible D gene TRBD1, 5 bases. In germline, CDR1 is SGHDN, CDR2 FVKESK. This CDR3 region has 17 residues. The V and J ends lost 8 bases and 0 bases respectively, with 20 bases between them. This CDR3 is CASAAGVEGYSNQPQHF. DNA of the CDR3: TGTGCCAGCGCGGCGGGGGTGGAAGGGTATAGCAATCAGCCCCAGCATTTT. The full variable domain, rest sourced from reference TRBV14 and TRBJ1-5, is EAGVTQFPSHSVIEKGQTVTLRCDPISGHDNLYWYRRVMGKEIKFLLHFVKESKQDESGMPNNRFLAERTGGTYSTLKVQPAELEDSGVYFCASAAGVEGYSNQPQHFGDGTRLSIL.

The chain recombines TRBV29-1 with TRBJ2-2; TRBD2 matches at 7 bases. The V gene's germline CDR1 is SQVTM and CDR2 ANQGSEA. This CDR3 contains 14 residues. The V and J ends lost 2 bases and 1 base, in that order; junction bases with no gene match: 1. The CDR3 sequence is CSVESGGNTGELFF. The CDR3 nucleotides are TGCAGCGTTGAATCGGGAGGGAACACCGGGGAGCTGTTTTTT.

This clone has only a few counts. J is TRBJ2-4 and V is TRBV5-1; no clear D gene. Germline CDR1 is SGHRS and CDR2 is YFSETQ. The CDR3 covers 13 residues. V lost 4 bases, J lost 5 bases, and 10 bases lay in between. In nucleotides, the CDR3 is TGCGCCAGCAGCCTCACATTCGAAAACATTCAGTACTTC. Its translation is CASSLTFENIQYF. The complete variable domain, with remaining parts taken from reference TRBV5-1 and TRBJ2-4, reads KAGVTQTPRYLIKTRGQQVTLSCSPISGHRSVSWYQQTPGQGLQFLFEYFSETQRNKGNFPGRFSGRQFSNSRSEMNVSTLELGDSALYLCASSLTFENIQYFGAGTRLSVL.

This chain links TRBV4-2 with TRBJ2-2; 7 bases map to TRBD1. CDR3 length: 19 residues. Trimming at V came to 0 bases and at J to 6 bases, leaving 16 bases not matched to a gene. The germline V gene encodes CDR1 LGHNA and CDR2 YNFKEQ. In DNA, the CDR3 is TGTGCCAGCAGCCAAGATATGGCAGGGGGTGGGGTTGTTCCCGGGGAGCTGTTTTTT. Translated: CASSQDMAGGGVVPGELFF.